These T cell receptor beta chains were read from a single sample in a study of T cells in Graves' hyperthyroidism and ophthalmopathy. TCRdb used MiXCR to reprocess the multiplex PCR reads, holding one entry per CDR3 protein. The table lists approximately 600,000 distinct CDR3 sequences, around 20% of them singletons. Sequencing used blood. These receptors were taken from a man under 40 with Graves' ophthalmopathy. CDR3s include the opening cysteine and the closing phenylalanine or tryptophan. The order of the fields is D gene, V gene, clone size, J gene, CDR3 protein, CDR3 DNA. D genes are given only for firm matches. The size entry is marked missing in some rows and otherwise reads once, few, many or a size class.

>TRBD2|TRBV5-6|many|TRBJ2-1
CASSHPSGRLNEQFF
TGTGCCAGCAGCCATCCTAGCGGGAGACTCAATGAGCAGTTCTTC
>TRBD2|TRBV3-1|.|TRBJ2-2
CASSQVPAGAGELFF
TGTGCCAGCAGCCAAGTCCCAGCGGGAGCCGGGGAGCTGTTTTTT
>.|TRBV10-3|.|TRBJ2-1
CAIETDGNEQFF
TGTGCCATCGAAACTGACGGTAATGAGCAGTTCTTC
>.|TRBV5-8|.|TRBJ1-1
CASSLRWKEVKAFF
TGTGCCAGCAGCTTGCGCTGGAAGGAGGTCAAAGCTTTCTTT
>.|TRBV4-1|many|TRBJ2-7
CASSQTGSTYEQYF
TGCGCCAGCAGCCAGACCGGGAGTACTTACGAGCAGTACTTC
>.|TRBV18|.|TRBJ1-2
CASSPNSGGYGYTF
TGTGCCAGCTCACCAAACTCCGGGGGCTATGGCTACACCTTC
>.|TRBV28|.|TRBJ2-3
CASTPSQGTVSTDTQYF
TGTGCCAGCACCCCTTCCCAGGGAACCGTTAGCACAGATACGCAGTATTTT
>TRBD1|TRBV11-2|many|TRBJ2-5
CASSLDPRTGDYETQYF
TGTGCCAGCAGCTTAGACCCCAGGACAGGGGATTACGAGACCCAGTACTTC
>.|TRBV4-3|few|TRBJ1-1
CTSSQHNRATEAFF
TGCACCAGCAGCCAGCACAACAGGGCCACTGAAGCTTTCTTT
>.|TRBV5-1|many|TRBJ1-1
CASRPPLPPRTEAFF
TGCGCCAGCCGTCCCCCTCTCCCTCCGCGGACTGAAGCTTTCTTT
>.|TRBV20-1|.|TRBJ2-1
CSARAPTGELYNEQFF
TGCAGTGCTAGAGCGCCCACAGGCGAGCTTTACAATGAGCAGTTCTTC
>TRBD1|TRBV9|.|TRBJ1-5
CASSPGGVGINQPQHF
TGTGCCAGCAGCCCAGGGGGGGTGGGTATCAATCAGCCCCAGCATTTT
>.|TRBV10-3|.|TRBJ1-4
CAINGARDEKLFF
TGTGCCATCAACGGGGCGAGAGATGAAAAACTGTTTTTT
>TRBD1|TRBV28|.|TRBJ1-5
CASSFLQGYNQPQHF
TGTGCCAGCAGTTTTTTACAGGGGTACAATCAGCCCCAGCATTTT
>.|TRBV6-1|.|TRBJ2-3
CASSYGGGGTDTQYF
TGTGCCAGCAGTTATGGCGGAGGGGGCACAGATACGCAGTATTTT
>TRBD1|TRBV6-2/TRBV6-3|few|TRBJ1-3
CASSYHRQGVSGNTIYF
TGTGCCAGCAGTTACCACCGGCAGGGGGTCTCTGGAAACACCATATATTTT
>.|TRBV30|many|TRBJ2-7
CAWSPGVAYEQYF
TGTGCCTGGAGTCCAGGGGTTGCCTACGAGCAGTACTTC
>.|TRBV27|few|TRBJ2-6
CASSLFSGANVLTF
TGTGCCAGCAGTTTATTCTCTGGGGCCAACGTCCTGACTTTC
>TRBD2|TRBV7-9|few|TRBJ2-1
CASSKGLAGGSHEQFF
TGTGCCAGCAGCAAAGGACTAGCGGGAGGATCACATGAGCAGTTCTTC
>TRBD1|TRBV5-1|once|TRBJ1-1
CASSSTGRGTEAFF
TGCGCCAGCAGCTCGACAGGGAGAGGTACTGAAGCTTTCTTT
>.|TRBV6-1|few|TRBJ2-7
CASSPTRVSYEQYF
TGTGCCAGCAGTCCAACCAGGGTTAGCTACGAGCAGTACTTC
>TRBD1|TRBV7-3|many|TRBJ2-7
CASSLGTGGFYEQYF
TGTGCCAGCAGCTTAGGGACAGGGGGCTTCTACGAGCAGTACTTC
>TRBD2|TRBV6-1|many|TRBJ2-7
CASSALLAGGTEQYF
TGTGCCAGCAGTGCCTTACTAGCGGGAGGAACAGAGCAGTACTTC
>.|TRBV28|many|TRBJ1-2
CASSLGRQFSGYTF
TGTGCCAGCAGTTTGGGCCGTCAGTTCAGCGGCTACACCTTC